Listed below are T cell receptor beta chains from one sample, sequenced in a study of blood T cell repertoires in COVID-19. Clones were read by immunoSEQ multiplex PCR, and TCRdb kept only the in-frame ones, dropping some. The table has 190,000 or so clones, about 81% seen once. The specimen was peripheral blood. The receptors come from a woman over 75 with COVID-19, enrolled during active disease. Both conserved end residues are part of each CDR3. D genes are given only for firm matches. The size entry is marked missing in some rows and otherwise reads once, few, many or a size class.

cdr3_aa cdr3_nt d_call clone_size j_call v_call
CASSLLASGEKNEQFF TGTGCCAGCAGCTTGTTGGCTAGCGGGGAGAAAAATGAGCAGTTCTTC TRBD2 . TRBJ2-1 TRBV5-4
CASSYPPGGIYGYTF TGTGCCAGCAGCTATCCCCCAGGGGGTATCTATGGCTACACCTTC TRBD1 . TRBJ1-2 TRBV5-6
CASSMEQGEDTEAFF TGTGCCAGTAGTATGGAACAGGGGGAGGACACTGAAGCTTTCTTT TRBD1 . TRBJ1-1 TRBV19
CASSPRGGGHEQFF TGTGCCAGCAGCCCCCGGGGAGGAGGCCATGAGCAGTTCTTC . . TRBJ2-1 TRBV6-2/TRBV6-3
CASSEGQEYSNQPQHF TGTGCCAGCAGTGAGGGACAGGAGTATAGCAATCAGCCCCAGCATTTT TRBD1 . TRBJ1-5 TRBV2
CASSPETRAYNEQFF TGTGCCAGTAGTCCGGAGACCAGGGCCTACAATGAGCAGTTCTTC . . TRBJ2-1 TRBV19
CASTGTGSPNYGYTF TGTGCCAGTACCGGAACAGGGAGCCCTAACTATGGCTACACCTTC . . TRBJ1-2 TRBV19
CASSTGANTEAFF TGCGCCAGCAGCACAGGGGCCAACACTGAAGCTTTCTTT TRBD1 . TRBJ1-1 TRBV5-1
CATSDADRGPRGTQYF TGTGCCACCAGTGATGCAGACAGGGGCCCTCGCGGTACGCAGTATTTT TRBD1 once TRBJ2-3 TRBV24-1
CASSPTWGGDEQFF TGTGCCAGCAGCCCAACATGGGGCGGCGATGAGCAGTTCTTC . . TRBJ2-1 TRBV7-9
CASSLGTGGRTDTQYF TGCGCCAGCAGCCTGGGGACAGGGGGTAGGACAGATACGCAGTATTTT TRBD1 . TRBJ2-3 TRBV5-1
CATSSGVSNEQFF TGTGCCACCAGTAGCGGCGTCTCCAATGAGCAGTTCTTC . once TRBJ2-1 TRBV24-1
CASSSLGTSGTDTQYF TGTGCCAGCAGTTCCCTAGGGACTAGCGGCACAGATACGCAGTATTTT TRBD2 . TRBJ2-3 TRBV6-6
CASSLASPGYGEKLFF TGTGCTAGCAGCTTAGCGTCCCCAGGGTACGGTGAAAAACTGTTTTTT . . TRBJ1-4 TRBV7-7
CASSLSTDNSPLHF TGTGCCAGCAGCTTATCTACGGATAATTCACCCCTCCACTTT . . TRBJ1-6 TRBV11-1
CVRVHTEAFF TGCGTGCGGGTGCACACTGAAGCTTTCTTT . . TRBJ1-1 TRBV10-1
CASKGLAGNTGELFF TGTGCCAGCAAGGGACTAGCGGGGAACACCGGGGAGCTGTTTTTT TRBD2 . TRBJ2-2 TRBV2
CASSIVGSEYRETQYF TGTGCCAGTAGTATAGTAGGTAGCGAGTACCGGGAGACCCAGTACTTC . few TRBJ2-5 TRBV19
CASSLQGANTEAFF TGCGCCAGCAGCCTACAGGGGGCAAACACTGAAGCTTTCTTT TRBD1 . TRBJ1-1 TRBV5-1
CSVEGSGGRREKLFF TGCAGCGTTGAAGGGTCAGGGGGAAGACGCGAAAAACTGTTTTTT TRBD1 few TRBJ1-4 TRBV29-1
CATSRERGQGDEKLFF TGTGCCACCAGCAGAGAGAGGGGACAGGGTGATGAAAAACTGTTTTTT TRBD1 . TRBJ1-4 TRBV15
CASSQGLAGGPRDYEQYF TGCGCCAGCAGCCAGGGACTAGCGGGGGGGCCAAGGGACTACGAGCAGTACTTC TRBD2 . TRBJ2-7 TRBV4-3
CASSQQGTSGPYNEQFF TGTGCCAGCAGCCAACAAGGGACTAGTGGCCCCTACAATGAGCAGTTCTTC TRBD2 . TRBJ2-1 TRBV3-1/TRBV3-2
CASSLKERETQYF TGTGCCAGCAGTTTAAAGGAGAGAGAGACCCAGTACTTC . . TRBJ2-5 TRBV27
CASSDRDRGPGELFF TGTGCCAGCAGCGACCGGGACAGGGGGCCCGGGGAGCTGTTTTTT TRBD1 . TRBJ2-2 TRBV7-2
CGTSSGQGSLDTQYF TGTGGGACTTCCTCGGGACAGGGCTCCCTCGATACGCAGTATTTT TRBD1 . TRBJ2-3 TRBV6-6